In its sample, the clone carrying this TCR beta chain was seen many times. This entry belongs to a study of regulatory T cells in long-lasting Graves disease. In building TCR beta libraries, iRepertoire HTBI primers were used together with Arm-PCR of CDR3 regions. TCRdb reprocessed the multiplex PCR reads with MiXCR, giving one entry per CDR3 protein. The data show 560,000 or so distinct CDR3 sequences, 15% to 20% seen once. The time point was: newly diagnosed GD, antithyroid drugs for less than 3 months. RNA isolated from PBMCs was used to make the TCR library. These data also formed part of another study, on T cells in Graves' hyperthyroidism and ophthalmopathy.

This clonotype was obtained from a man aged 18 to 30 with Graves disease. The specimen was peripheral blood mononuclear cells (PBMCs), collected at new diagnosis, from a patient treated with antithyroid drugs.

The CDR3 coding sequence is TGTGCCACCCAGACGGACAGGGGGAACACTGAAGCTTTCTTT. Its translation is CATQTDRGNTEAFF. The rearrangement links TRBV3-1 to TRBJ1-1, with TRBD1 identical over 9 bases. Trimming cost V 10 bases and J 1 base; bases outside gene matches: 7. From germline, CDR1 is LGHDT and CDR2 YNNKEL (reference sequence). This CDR3 region has 14 residues.